This TCR beta chain was sequenced during a study of PD-1 blockade in classical Hodgkin lymphoma. Notes on this clone: What it binds is not known.

The table came from immunoSEQ multiplex PCR; TCRdb's copy has only in-frame clones and leaves some out. The sample consists of about 24,000 clones, more than 80% of them appearing once. Study findings and constraints: Whatever underlies the repertoire differences (possibly disease activity or prior therapy) remains undefined. A reduction in baseline TCR diversity was reportedly seen in newly diagnosed patients relative to healthy donors.

The germline V gene encodes CDR1 SEHNR and CDR2 FQNEAQ (reference sequence). Deletions cut 9 bases from V and 7 bases from J, with 13 bases between. This CDR3 is built from 12 residues. Time point meaning: newly diagnosed, previously untreated cHL patient sample. Isolation of CD4+ T cells from thawed PBMCs was performed by magnetic negative selection. The chain recombines TRBV7-9 with TRBJ2-1; D is unclear. The clonotype was recovered from a human donor with classical Hodgkin lymphoma. The sequenced material came from CD4+ T cells from blood. The CDR3 reads CASTTSGNEQFF. CDR3 bases: TGTGCCAGTACGACCTCCGGGAATGAGCAGTTCTTC.